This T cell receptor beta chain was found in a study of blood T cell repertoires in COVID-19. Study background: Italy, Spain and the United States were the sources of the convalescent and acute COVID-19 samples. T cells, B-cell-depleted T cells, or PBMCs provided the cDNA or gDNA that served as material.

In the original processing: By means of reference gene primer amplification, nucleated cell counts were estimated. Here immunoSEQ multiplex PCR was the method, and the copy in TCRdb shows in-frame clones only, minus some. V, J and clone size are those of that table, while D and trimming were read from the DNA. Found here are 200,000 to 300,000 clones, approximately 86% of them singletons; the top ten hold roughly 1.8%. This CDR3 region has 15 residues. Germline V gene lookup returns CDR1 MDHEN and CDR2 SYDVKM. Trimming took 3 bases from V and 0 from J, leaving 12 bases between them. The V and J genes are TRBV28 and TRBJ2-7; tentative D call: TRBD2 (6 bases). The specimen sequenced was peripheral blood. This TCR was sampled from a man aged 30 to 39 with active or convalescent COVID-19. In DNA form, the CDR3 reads TGTGCCAGCAGTTTCTCCAGGACTACCTCCTACGAGCAGTACTTC. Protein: CASSFSRTTSYEQYF.